The rows below give T cell receptor beta chains drawn from one sample of a study of lymphopenia after photon versus proton radiotherapy. Assay: immunoSEQ multiplex PCR; the TCRdb copy retains only in-frame clones and omits some. The sample yields some 70,000 clones, more than 75% seen once. The material was peripheral blood, obtained from a patient treated with proton-based radiotherapy. The receptors here all came from a man older than 75 with esophageal cancer. CDR3s include the opening cysteine and the closing phenylalanine or tryptophan. The D gene is left open where the match is weak. Size is omitted from some rows. Given values are once, few, many or a class for expanded clones.

abundance,d_gene,v_gene,j_gene,CDR3aa,CDR3nt
-,TRBD1,TRBV7-2,TRBJ1-2,CASSPNRGPGGYTF,TGTGCCAGCAGCCCAAACAGGGGGCCGGGTGGCTACACCTTC
-,TRBD2,TRBV7-2,TRBJ2-2,CASSLESGTARLFF,TGTGCCAGCAGCTTAGAAAGCGGGACCGCCCGTCTGTTTTTT
-,-,TRBV19,TRBJ2-1,CASSLTSQLSYNEQFF,TGTGCCAGTAGCTTGACAAGCCAGCTCTCCTACAATGAGCAGTTCTTC
-,-,TRBV7-6,TRBJ2-7,CASSMGGPGEQYF,TGTGCCAGCAGTATGGGGGGGCCTGGCGAGCAGTACTTC
-,-,TRBV6-6,TRBJ1-1,CASSYFPMAFF,TGTGCCAGCAGTTACTTCCCGATGGCTTTCTTT
-,-,TRBV6-1,TRBJ2-7,CASTDPGGYEQYF,TGTGCCAGCACCGACCCGGGTGGGTACGAGCAGTACTTC
few,-,TRBV30,TRBJ1-1,CAWSVRGMNTEAFF,TGTGCCTGGAGTGTACGAGGCATGAACACTGAAGCTTTCTTT
-,TRBD1,TRBV11-3,TRBJ2-7,CASSPRDRGYEQYF,TGTGCCAGCAGCCCCAGGGACAGGGGCTACGAGCAGTACTTC
-,-,TRBV28,TRBJ2-6,CASRTRSGASGANVLTF,TGTGCCAGCAGGACCCGTTCAGGGGCGTCTGGGGCCAACGTCCTGACTTTC
-,-,TRBV18,TRBJ2-3,CASSPRVATDTQYF,TGTGCCAGCTCACCTCGGGTTGCGACAGATACGCAGTATTTT
-,-,TRBV5-1,TRBJ2-2,CASSLDGRTTGELFF,TGCGCCAGCAGCTTGGACGGGAGAACTACAGGGGAGCTGTTTTTT
-,-,TRBV5-1,TRBJ1-1,CASSLWDANTEAFF,TGCGCCAGCAGCTTGTGGGACGCGAACACTGAAGCTTTCTTT
once,-,TRBV27,TRBJ1-5,CASSFDQNQPQHF,TGTGCCAGCAGTTTCGATCAAAATCAGCCCCAGCATTTT
-,-,TRBV6-5,TRBJ2-3,CASSYRRPATDTQYF,TGTGCCAGCAGTTATAGAAGACCCGCAACAGATACGCAGTATTTT
-,-,TRBV15,TRBJ2-3,CATSRDVAADTQYF,TGTGCCACCAGCAGAGATGTCGCCGCAGATACGCAGTATTTT
-,TRBD1,TRBV7-2,TRBJ2-5,CASSLVQGAEETQYF,TGTGCCAGCAGCTTAGTACAGGGGGCGGAAGAGACCCAGTACTTC
-,TRBD1,TRBV4-3,TRBJ2-7,CASSQDQARGINEQYF,TGCGCCAGCAGCCAAGATCAAGCCAGGGGGATCAACGAGCAGTACTTC
-,TRBD2,TRBV13,TRBJ2-1,CASRLLLAGVYEQFF,TGTGCCAGCAGACTTCTACTAGCGGGAGTTTATGAGCAGTTCTTC
-,TRBD1,TRBV5-1,TRBJ1-5,CASSRQGDQPQHF,TGCGCCAGCAGCCGACAGGGAGATCAGCCCCAGCATTTT
-,-,TRBV18,TRBJ2-7,CASSPGAGLPYEQYF,TGTGCCAGCTCACCGGGGGCCGGTCTCCCCTACGAGCAGTACTTC
-,TRBD1,TRBV4-1,TRBJ2-2,CASSRDRGLGTGELFF,TGCGCCAGCAGCCGGGACAGGGGGCTGGGAACCGGGGAGCTGTTTTTT
-,TRBD1,TRBV6-5,TRBJ2-7,CASSPDRTGGYEQYF,TGTGCCAGCAGTCCAGATAGGACAGGGGGCTACGAGCAGTACTTC
-,TRBD1,TRBV6-4,TRBJ2-7,CASRAWDRGMYEQYF,TGTGCCAGCAGGGCTTGGGACAGGGGGATGTACGAGCAGTACTTC
-,TRBD2,TRBV4-3,TRBJ2-7,CASSRGGGESYEQYF,TGCGCCAGCAGCCGGGGGGGAGGGGAATCCTACGAGCAGTACTTC
-,-,TRBV5-6,TRBJ1-5,CASSSGHRNQPQHF,TGTGCCAGCAGCTCGGGACACCGCAATCAGCCCCAGCATTTT
-,-,TRBV5-1,TRBJ2-1,CASSYTGDPYNEQFF,TGCGCCAGCAGCTACACGGGAGACCCGTACAATGAGCAGTTCTTC
-,-,TRBV5-1,TRBJ2-3,CASRVAEPTDTQYF,TGCGCCAGCAGAGTTGCGGAACCCACAGATACGCAGTATTTT
-,-,TRBV19,TRBJ1-5,CASSGPQGAPQHF,TGTGCCAGTAGTGGGCCGCAGGGAGCACCCCAGCATTTT
-,TRBD2,TRBV4-1,TRBJ2-1,CASSFQRGGRGEQFF,TGCGCCAGCAGCTTTCAGCGGGGGGGCCGCGGTGAGCAGTTCTTC
-,-,TRBV7-8,TRBJ2-3,CASSLEVSTDTQYF,TGTGCCAGCAGCTTAGAAGTTAGCACAGATACGCAGTATTTT
few,-,TRBV5-4,TRBJ1-1,CASSSGGRNTEAFF,TGTGCCAGCAGCTCCGGGGGGAGAAACACTGAAGCTTTCTTT
-,-,TRBV5-6,TRBJ2-3,CASSLGDVDTQYF,TGTGCCAGCAGCTTGGGGGACGTAGATACGCAGTATTTT
-,-,TRBV29-1,TRBJ2-4,CSGGQGKNIQYF,TGCAGCGGGGGGCAGGGAAAAAACATTCAGTACTTC
-,TRBD1,TRBV7-9,TRBJ2-5,CASSSTGYPQETQYF,TGTGCCAGCAGCTCGACAGGGTACCCCCAAGAGACCCAGTACTTC
-,-,TRBV15,TRBJ1-6,CATSYTGLHNSPLHF,TGTGCCACCAGCTATACGGGTCTTCATAATTCACCCCTCCACTTT
-,-,TRBV19,TRBJ2-2,CASRTQSGELFF,TGTGCCAGTAGGACGCAGTCCGGGGAGCTGTTTTTT
-,-,TRBV5-4,TRBJ2-5,CASSLLRDYQETQYF,TGTGCCAGCAGCTTACTAAGGGACTACCAAGAGACCCAGTACTTC
-,TRBD2,TRBV7-6,TRBJ2-7,CASSLGGGPGNEQYF,TGTGCCAGCAGCTTAGGCGGGGGGCCTGGTAACGAGCAGTACTTC
-,TRBD2,TRBV7-2,TRBJ2-2,CASTSGGLAGLTGELFF,TGTGCCAGCACCTCAGGCGGCCTAGCGGGACTCACCGGGGAGCTGTTTTTT
few,TRBD1,TRBV4-3,TRBJ1-1,CASSQDTGVTEAFF,TGCGCCAGCAGCCAAGATACAGGGGTTACTGAAGCTTTCTTT
-,TRBD2,TRBV5-5,TRBJ2-1,CASSLVGLAGGAPAYNEQFF,TGTGCCAGCAGCTTGGTAGGACTAGCGGGGGGTGCCCCGGCCTACAATGAGCAGTTCTTC
-,TRBD1,TRBV4-3,TRBJ1-4,CASSPDRARYEKLFF,TGCGCCAGCAGCCCAGACAGGGCCCGTTACGAAAAACTGTTTTTT
-,TRBD1,TRBV5-3,TRBJ1-2,CATGRKQGAPGYTF,TGTGCCACCGGACGTAAGCAGGGGGCGCCTGGCTACACCTTC
-,TRBD1,TRBV6-6,TRBJ2-7,CASSATGAGYEQYF,TGTGCCAGCAGTGCCACAGGGGCCGGGTACGAGCAGTACTTC
-,-,TRBV25-1,TRBJ2-5,CASSGTWTVETQYF,TGTGCCAGCAGTGGGACCTGGACGGTAGAGACCCAGTACTTC
-,TRBD1,TRBV18,TRBJ1-5,CASSDRGPDSNQPQHF,TGTGCCAGCTCAGACAGGGGGCCGGATAGCAATCAGCCCCAGCATTTT
-,-,TRBV7-9,TRBJ2-7,CASSLVPYEQYF,TGTGCCAGCAGCTTAGTCCCCTACGAGCAGTACTTC
-,TRBD1,TRBV2,TRBJ2-7,CASSRDRVNKQYF,TGTGCCAGCAGCCGGGACAGGGTAAACAAGCAGTACTTC
-,-,TRBV29-1,TRBJ2-5,CSARRGAETQYF,TGCAGCGCAAGGCGGGGTGCAGAGACCCAGTACTTC
-,-,TRBV6-5,TRBJ1-1,CASSLIEGGTEAFF,TGTGCCAGCAGTTTAATAGAGGGGGGGACTGAAGCTTTCTTT
-,TRBD1,TRBV4-3,TRBJ1-3,CASSQDGTGNSGNTIYF,TGCGCCAGCAGCCAAGATGGGACAGGGAACTCTGGAAACACCATATATTTT
-,-,TRBV30,TRBJ1-5,CAWSVGTDFNQPQHF,TGTGCCTGGAGTGTCGGCACCGATTTCAATCAGCCCCAGCATTTT
-,-,TRBV19,TRBJ1-5,CASSIRDSNQPQHF,TGTGCCAGTAGTATCAGGGATAGCAATCAGCCCCAGCATTTT
-,-,TRBV7-2,TRBJ1-2,CASSLRTERYYGYTF,TGTGCCAGCAGCTTAAGGACAGAACGGTACTATGGCTACACCTTC
-,-,TRBV20-1,TRBJ1-2,CSASYRDGYTF,TGCAGTGCTAGTTACAGGGACGGCTACACCTTC
-,TRBD2,TRBV7-9,TRBJ2-2,CASSLAGLAGSWRTGELFF,TGTGCCAGCAGCTTAGCAGGACTAGCGGGGTCCTGGCGCACCGGGGAGCTGTTTTTT
once,-,TRBV7-2,TRBJ1-4,CASSFEATTNEKLFF,TGTGCCAGCAGCTTTGAGGCCACAACTAATGAAAAACTGTTTTTT